The rows below give T cell receptor beta chains drawn from one sample of a study of blood T cell repertoires in COVID-19. TCRdb keeps only in-frame clones here, not all; method: immunoSEQ multiplex PCR. The table has about 50,000 clones, 85% to 90% seen once; the top ten hold 25% to 35%. Sequences were obtained from peripheral blood. These receptors all stem from a human donor in a cohort sampled during active COVID-19. Each CDR3 is given with its conserved first and last residue. A D gene is named only where the DNA matches it firmly. A clone size is listed for some rows: how often the clone was seen (once, few, many), or a class if it is expanded.

J: TRBJ1-3
D: NA
V: TRBV11-3
size: few
CDR3: CASSSGSSGNTIYF

J: TRBJ1-2
D: TRBD1
V: TRBV19
size: NA
CDR3: CASNRGQALYGYTF

J: TRBJ1-4
D: NA
V: TRBV28
size: NA
CDR3: CASSFVGRGEEKLFF

J: TRBJ1-2
D: TRBD1
V: TRBV5-1
size: NA
CDR3: CASSLDGQGDGYTF

J: TRBJ2-5
D: TRBD2
V: TRBV19
size: NA
CDR3: CASSSASGGRETQYF

J: TRBJ2-6
D: NA
V: TRBV18
size: once
CDR3: CASSPDGLSGANVLTF

J: TRBJ1-1
D: TRBD1
V: TRBV6-6
size: NA
CDR3: CASSRDRNTEAFF

J: TRBJ2-1
D: TRBD2
V: TRBV11-3
size: NA
CDR3: CASSFGSGTNNEQFF

J: TRBJ2-2
D: NA
V: TRBV11-3
size: NA
CDR3: CASSPSASVDTGELFF

J: TRBJ2-3
D: TRBD2
V: TRBV6-7
size: NA
CDR3: CASSYSITSGLGTDTQYF

J: TRBJ1-4
D: TRBD1
V: TRBV4-3
size: NA
CDR3: CASSRTWTGGVKLFF

J: TRBJ2-3
D: TRBD2
V: TRBV7-3
size: NA
CDR3: CASSSGTSGTDTQYF

J: TRBJ2-5
D: TRBD2
V: TRBV7-6
size: NA
CDR3: CASSSTGGPGETQYF

J: TRBJ2-7
D: NA
V: TRBV5-1
size: NA
CDR3: CASSLDTTYEQYF

J: TRBJ2-7
D: NA
V: TRBV11-2
size: NA
CDR3: CASSLGQVSSYEQYF

J: TRBJ2-3
D: TRBD2
V: TRBV5-1
size: NA
CDR3: CASTLAGRSTDTQYF

J: TRBJ2-5
D: NA
V: TRBV5-6
size: NA
CDR3: CASSSNAQETQYF

J: TRBJ1-2
D: NA
V: TRBV5-1
size: NA
CDR3: CASSREKLNYGYTF

J: TRBJ1-4
D: NA
V: TRBV5-1
size: NA
CDR3: CASRRTHTTNEKLFF

J: TRBJ1-1
D: NA
V: TRBV9
size: NA
CDR3: CASSPQTGNTEAFF

J: TRBJ2-5
D: NA
V: TRBV9
size: NA
CDR3: CASSAQAGETQYF

J: TRBJ1-1
D: TRBD1
V: TRBV10-3
size: NA
CDR3: CAISVGQDNTEAFF

J: TRBJ2-3
D: TRBD2
V: TRBV6-5
size: NA
CDR3: CAGTSGGAADTQYF

J: TRBJ1-3
D: NA
V: TRBV30
size: NA
CDR3: CAWSATGRRGNTIYF

J: TRBJ2-7
D: NA
V: TRBV19
size: once
CDR3: CVSRGTGPRYEQYF

J: TRBJ1-4
D: NA
V: TRBV28
size: NA
CDR3: CASTKGGPQEKLFF

J: TRBJ2-3
D: NA
V: TRBV24-1
size: NA
CDR3: CATSDFWASTDTQYF

J: TRBJ2-1
D: TRBD2
V: TRBV29-1
size: NA
CDR3: CSVDPGLAGPPNEQFF

J: TRBJ2-7
D: TRBD1
V: TRBV19
size: NA
CDR3: CASSIGTGLSYEQYF

J: TRBJ2-1
D: NA
V: TRBV19
size: NA
CDR3: CASRRKRESNEQFF

J: TRBJ1-1
D: TRBD1
V: TRBV19
size: NA
CDR3: CASSLGQGAYTEAFF

J: TRBJ1-2
D: NA
V: TRBV30
size: few
CDR3: CAWSLLRTVGGYTF

J: TRBJ2-5
D: TRBD2
V: TRBV7-2
size: NA
CDR3: CASRGRRGRGETQYF

J: TRBJ2-3
D: TRBD2
V: TRBV6-4
size: NA
CDR3: CASRASGGAPDTQYF

J: TRBJ2-6
D: NA
V: TRBV7-9
size: NA
CDR3: CASSFGDWNSGANVLTF

J: TRBJ2-3
D: TRBD2
V: TRBV5-1
size: NA
CDR3: CASSTLPGLAPDTQYF

J: TRBJ1-5
D: NA
V: TRBV19
size: NA
CDR3: CASSIPWGGAGQPQHF

J: TRBJ2-1
D: TRBD2
V: TRBV6-4
size: NA
CDR3: CASSEELAVNNEQFF

J: TRBJ2-2
D: TRBD2
V: TRBV7-9
size: NA
CDR3: CASSSGGEYTGELFF

J: TRBJ1-3
D: NA
V: TRBV9
size: NA
CDR3: CASSGGLLSPSGNTIYF

J: TRBJ1-5
D: TRBD1
V: TRBV29-1
size: NA
CDR3: CSVGTAGRDQPQHF

J: TRBJ2-5
D: NA
V: TRBV7-9
size: NA
CDR3: CASSSNSHQETQYF

J: TRBJ2-7
D: NA
V: TRBV9
size: NA
CDR3: CASSVGYREDLEQYF

J: TRBJ1-3
D: TRBD1
V: TRBV30
size: NA
CDR3: CAWSAGTGDGNTIYF

J: TRBJ2-1
D: TRBD2
V: TRBV7-3
size: NA
CDR3: CASSRTSGGGVNEQFF

J: TRBJ2-1
D: TRBD1
V: TRBV7-9
size: few
CDR3: CASSLDGTVAEQFF

J: TRBJ2-1
D: TRBD2
V: TRBV6-2/TRBV6-3
size: NA
CDR3: CASSYSGTPGAHEQFF

J: TRBJ2-1
D: NA
V: TRBV5-1
size: NA
CDR3: CASSLGGPQGNEQFF

J: TRBJ2-3
D: NA
V: TRBV4-2
size: NA
CDR3: CASSQDEGYTQYF

J: TRBJ2-1
D: TRBD2
V: TRBV6-6
size: NA
CDR3: CASSYSRGGNNEQFF

J: TRBJ2-1
D: TRBD2
V: TRBV7-2
size: NA
CDR3: CASSATSGVNNEQFF

J: TRBJ1-2
D: TRBD1
V: TRBV4-3
size: NA
CDR3: CASSQDPTGGRDGYTF

J: TRBJ2-1
D: TRBD2
V: TRBV18
size: NA
CDR3: CASSPGTGTSANEQFF

J: TRBJ1-4
D: NA
V: TRBV10-3
size: once
CDR3: CAISVTDGEKLFF

J: TRBJ1-5
D: NA
V: TRBV7-2
size: NA
CDR3: CASSSQGINQPQHF

J: TRBJ2-4
D: TRBD2
V: TRBV4-1
size: NA
CDR3: CASRHEPGLAGEKAKNIQYF

J: TRBJ2-2
D: NA
V: TRBV29-1
size: few
CDR3: CSVARDNTGELFF

J: TRBJ2-3
D: TRBD1
V: TRBV6-5
size: once
CDR3: CASKGQGADTQYF

J: TRBJ1-2
D: NA
V: TRBV11-2
size: NA
CDR3: CASSKQEYGYTF

J: TRBJ2-7
D: NA
V: TRBV27
size: NA
CDR3: CASSTGLGPYEQYF